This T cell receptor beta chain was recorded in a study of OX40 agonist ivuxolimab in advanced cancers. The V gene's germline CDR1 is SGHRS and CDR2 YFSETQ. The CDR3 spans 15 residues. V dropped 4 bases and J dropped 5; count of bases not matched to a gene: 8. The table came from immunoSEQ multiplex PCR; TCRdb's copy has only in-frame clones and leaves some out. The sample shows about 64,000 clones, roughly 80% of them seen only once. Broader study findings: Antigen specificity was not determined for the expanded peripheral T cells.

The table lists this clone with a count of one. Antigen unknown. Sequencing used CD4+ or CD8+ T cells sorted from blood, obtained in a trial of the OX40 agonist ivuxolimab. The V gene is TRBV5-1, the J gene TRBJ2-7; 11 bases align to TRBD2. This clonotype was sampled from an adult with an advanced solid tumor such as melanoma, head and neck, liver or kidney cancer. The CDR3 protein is CASSPTTSGRNEQYF. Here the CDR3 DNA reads TGCGCCAGCAGCCCCACTACTAGCGGGAGAAACGAGCAGTACTTC.